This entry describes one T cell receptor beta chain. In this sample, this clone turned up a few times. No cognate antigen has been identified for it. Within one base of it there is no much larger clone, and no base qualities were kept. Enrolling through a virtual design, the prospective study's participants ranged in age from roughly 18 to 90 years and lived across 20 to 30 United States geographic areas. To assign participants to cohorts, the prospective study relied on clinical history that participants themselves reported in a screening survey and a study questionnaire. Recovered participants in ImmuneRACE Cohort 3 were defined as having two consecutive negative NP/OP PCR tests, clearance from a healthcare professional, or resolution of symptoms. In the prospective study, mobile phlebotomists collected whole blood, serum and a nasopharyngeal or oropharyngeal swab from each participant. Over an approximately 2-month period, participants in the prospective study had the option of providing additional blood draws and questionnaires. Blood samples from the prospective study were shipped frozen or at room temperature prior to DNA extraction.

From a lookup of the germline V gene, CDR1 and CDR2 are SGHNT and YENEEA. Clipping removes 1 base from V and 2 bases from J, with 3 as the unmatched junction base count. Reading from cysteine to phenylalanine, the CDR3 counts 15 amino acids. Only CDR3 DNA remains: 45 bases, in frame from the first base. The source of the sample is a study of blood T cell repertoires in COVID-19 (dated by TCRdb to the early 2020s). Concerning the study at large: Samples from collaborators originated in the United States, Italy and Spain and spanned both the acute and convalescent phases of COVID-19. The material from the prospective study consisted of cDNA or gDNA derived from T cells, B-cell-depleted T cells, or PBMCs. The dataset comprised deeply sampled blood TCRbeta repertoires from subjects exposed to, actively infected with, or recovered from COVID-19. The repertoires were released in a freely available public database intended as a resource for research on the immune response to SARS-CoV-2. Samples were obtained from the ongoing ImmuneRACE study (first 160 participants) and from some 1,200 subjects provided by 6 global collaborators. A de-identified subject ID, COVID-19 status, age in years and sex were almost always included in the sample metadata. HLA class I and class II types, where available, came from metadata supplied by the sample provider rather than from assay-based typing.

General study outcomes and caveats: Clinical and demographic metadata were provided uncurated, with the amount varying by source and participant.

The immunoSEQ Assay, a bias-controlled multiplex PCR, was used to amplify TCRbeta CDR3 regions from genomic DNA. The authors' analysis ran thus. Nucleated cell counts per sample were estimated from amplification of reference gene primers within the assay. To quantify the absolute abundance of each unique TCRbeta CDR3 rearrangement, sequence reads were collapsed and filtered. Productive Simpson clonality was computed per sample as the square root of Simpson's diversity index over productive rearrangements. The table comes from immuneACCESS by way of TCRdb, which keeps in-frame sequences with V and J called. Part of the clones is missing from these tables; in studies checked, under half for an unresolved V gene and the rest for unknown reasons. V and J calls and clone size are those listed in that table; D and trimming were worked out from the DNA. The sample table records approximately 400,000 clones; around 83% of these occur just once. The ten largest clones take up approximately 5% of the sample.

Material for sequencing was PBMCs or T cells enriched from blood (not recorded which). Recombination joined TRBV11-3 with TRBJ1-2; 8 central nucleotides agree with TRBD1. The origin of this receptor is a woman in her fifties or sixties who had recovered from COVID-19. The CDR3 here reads CASSLAGGENYGYTF. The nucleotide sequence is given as TGTGCCAGCAGCTTAGCAGGGGGCGAGAACTATGGCTACACCTTC.